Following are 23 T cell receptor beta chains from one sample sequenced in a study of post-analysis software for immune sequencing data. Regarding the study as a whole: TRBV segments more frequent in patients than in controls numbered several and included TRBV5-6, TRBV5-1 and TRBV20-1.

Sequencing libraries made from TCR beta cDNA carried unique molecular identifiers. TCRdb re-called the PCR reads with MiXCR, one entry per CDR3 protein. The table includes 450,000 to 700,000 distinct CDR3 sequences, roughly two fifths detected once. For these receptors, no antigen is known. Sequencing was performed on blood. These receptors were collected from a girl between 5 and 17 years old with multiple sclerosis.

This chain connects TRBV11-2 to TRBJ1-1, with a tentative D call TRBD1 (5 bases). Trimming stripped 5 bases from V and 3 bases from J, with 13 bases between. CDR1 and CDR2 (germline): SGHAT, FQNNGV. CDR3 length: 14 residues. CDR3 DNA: TGTGCCAGCAGCATAAACCCGGGGGACACTGAAGCTTTCTTT. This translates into CASSINPGDTEAFF.

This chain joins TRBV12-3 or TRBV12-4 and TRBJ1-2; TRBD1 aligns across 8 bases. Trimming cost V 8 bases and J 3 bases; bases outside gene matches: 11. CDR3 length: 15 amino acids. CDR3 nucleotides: TGTGCCAGCCACAAAGACAGGGGAGGGTACTATGGCTACACCTTC. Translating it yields CASHKDRGGYYGYTF.

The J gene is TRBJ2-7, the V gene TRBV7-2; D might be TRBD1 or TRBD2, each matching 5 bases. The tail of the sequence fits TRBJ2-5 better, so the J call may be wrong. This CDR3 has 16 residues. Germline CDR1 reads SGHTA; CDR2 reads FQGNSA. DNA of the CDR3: TGTGCCAGCAGCTTCGGTGGGAGCCCGGGGCGGGAGACCCAGTACTTC. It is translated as CASSFGGSPGRETQYF.

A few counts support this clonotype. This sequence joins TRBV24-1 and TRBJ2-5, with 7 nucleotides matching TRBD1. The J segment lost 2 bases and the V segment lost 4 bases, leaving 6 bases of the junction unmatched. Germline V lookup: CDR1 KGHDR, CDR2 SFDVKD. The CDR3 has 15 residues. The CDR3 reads CATSDPRQGQETQYF. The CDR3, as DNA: TGTGCCACCAGTGACCCAAGACAGGGACAAGAGACCCAGTACTTC.

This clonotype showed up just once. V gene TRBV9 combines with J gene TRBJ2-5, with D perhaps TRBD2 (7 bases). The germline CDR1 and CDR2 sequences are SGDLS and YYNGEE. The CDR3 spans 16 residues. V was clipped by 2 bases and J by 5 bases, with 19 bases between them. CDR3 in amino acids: CASSVDSGGPYETQYF. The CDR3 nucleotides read TGTGCCAGCAGCGTGGACTCCGGGGGGCCATACGAGACCCAGTACTTC. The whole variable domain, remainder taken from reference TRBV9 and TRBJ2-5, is DSGVTQTPKHLITATGQRVTLRCSPRSGDLSVYWYQQSLDQGLQFLIQYYNGEERAKGNILERFSAQQFPDLHSELNLSSLELGDSALYFCASSVDSGGPYETQYFGPGTRLLVL.

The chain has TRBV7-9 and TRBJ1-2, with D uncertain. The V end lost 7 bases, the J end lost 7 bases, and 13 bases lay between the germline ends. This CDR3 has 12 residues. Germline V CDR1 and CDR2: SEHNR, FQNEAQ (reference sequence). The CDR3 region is CASTESVAGYTF. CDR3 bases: TGTGCCAGCACGGAATCGGTAGCTGGCTACACCTTC.

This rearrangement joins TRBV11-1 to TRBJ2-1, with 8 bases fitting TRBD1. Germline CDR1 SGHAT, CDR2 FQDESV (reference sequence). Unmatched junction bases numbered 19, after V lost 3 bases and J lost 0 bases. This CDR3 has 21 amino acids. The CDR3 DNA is TGTGCCAGCAGCTTGTTATCACGAGGGACAGGCGGGTTGGCCTCCTACAATGAGCAGTTCTTC. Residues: CASSLLSRGTGGLASYNEQFF.

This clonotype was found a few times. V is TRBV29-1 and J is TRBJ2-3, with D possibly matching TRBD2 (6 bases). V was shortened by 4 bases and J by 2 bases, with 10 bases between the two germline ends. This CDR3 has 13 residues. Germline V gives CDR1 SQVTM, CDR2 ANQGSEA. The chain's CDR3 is CSVAGRNTDTQYF. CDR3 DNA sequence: TGCAGCGTTGCGGGGAGGAACACAGATACGCAGTATTTT.

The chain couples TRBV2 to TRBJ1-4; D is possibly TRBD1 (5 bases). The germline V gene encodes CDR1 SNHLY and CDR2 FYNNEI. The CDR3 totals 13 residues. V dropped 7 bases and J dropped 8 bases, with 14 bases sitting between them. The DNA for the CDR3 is TGTGCCAGCACCGGGACGGTTGTGGAAAAACTGTTTTTT. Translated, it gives CASTGTVVEKLFF.

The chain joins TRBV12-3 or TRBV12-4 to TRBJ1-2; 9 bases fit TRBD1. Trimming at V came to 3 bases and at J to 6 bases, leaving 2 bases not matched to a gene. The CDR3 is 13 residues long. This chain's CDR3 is CASSFGTGHGYTF. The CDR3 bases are TGTGCCAGCAGTTTTGGGACAGGGCATGGCTACACCTTC.

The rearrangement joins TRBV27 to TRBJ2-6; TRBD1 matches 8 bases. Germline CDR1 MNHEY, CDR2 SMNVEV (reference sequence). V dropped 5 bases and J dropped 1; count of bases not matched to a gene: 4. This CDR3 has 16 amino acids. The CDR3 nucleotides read TGTGCCAGCAGTACGACAGGGGTATCTGGGGCCAACGTCCTGACTTTC. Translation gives CASSTTGVSGANVLTF.

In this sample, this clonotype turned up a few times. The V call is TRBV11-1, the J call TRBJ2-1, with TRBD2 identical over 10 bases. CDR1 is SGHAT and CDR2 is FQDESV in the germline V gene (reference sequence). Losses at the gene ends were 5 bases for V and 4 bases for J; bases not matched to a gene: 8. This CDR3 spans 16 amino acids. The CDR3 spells CASSHPAGGQYNEQFF. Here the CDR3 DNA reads TGTGCCAGCAGCCACCCAGCGGGGGGGCAGTACAATGAGCAGTTCTTC.

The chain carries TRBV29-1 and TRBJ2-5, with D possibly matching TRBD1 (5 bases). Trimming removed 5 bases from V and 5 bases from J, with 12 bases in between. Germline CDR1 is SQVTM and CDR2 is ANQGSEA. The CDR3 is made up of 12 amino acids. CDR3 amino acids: CSVRAKGETQYF. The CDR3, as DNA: TGCAGCGTTCGGGCCAAGGGGGAGACCCAGTACTTC.

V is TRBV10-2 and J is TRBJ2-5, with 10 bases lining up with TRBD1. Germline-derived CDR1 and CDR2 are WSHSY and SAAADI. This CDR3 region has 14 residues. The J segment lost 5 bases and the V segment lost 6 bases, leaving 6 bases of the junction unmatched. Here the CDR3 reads CASRRTGGWETQYF. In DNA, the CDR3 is TGCGCCAGCAGGAGGACAGGGGGATGGGAGACCCAGTACTTC.

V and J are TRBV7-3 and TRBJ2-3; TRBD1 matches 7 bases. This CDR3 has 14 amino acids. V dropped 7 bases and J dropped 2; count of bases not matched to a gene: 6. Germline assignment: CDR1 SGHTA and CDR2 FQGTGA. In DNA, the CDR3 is TGTGCCAGCAACACAGGGACAGCCACAGATACGCAGTATTTT. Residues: CASNTGTATDTQYF. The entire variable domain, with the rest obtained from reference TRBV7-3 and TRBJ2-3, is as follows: GAGVSQTPSNKVTEKGKYVELRCDPISGHTALYWYRQSLGQGPEFLIYFQGTGAADDSGLPNDRFFAVRPEGSVSTLKIQRTERGDSAVYLCASNTGTATDTQYFGPGTRLTVL.

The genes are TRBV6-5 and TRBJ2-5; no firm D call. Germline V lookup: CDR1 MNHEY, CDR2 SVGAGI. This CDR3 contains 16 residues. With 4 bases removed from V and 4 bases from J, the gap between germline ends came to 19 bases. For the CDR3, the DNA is TGTGCCAGCAGTTCTAGTCTCGCTAACACAAGAGAGACCCAGTACTTC. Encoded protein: CASSSSLANTRETQYF.

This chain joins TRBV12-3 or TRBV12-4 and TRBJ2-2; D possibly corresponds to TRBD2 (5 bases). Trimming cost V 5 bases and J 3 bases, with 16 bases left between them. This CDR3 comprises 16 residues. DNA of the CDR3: TGTGCCAGCAGTCTTAAACCCAGCGGCTACACCGGGGAGCTGTTTTTT. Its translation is CASSLKPSGYTGELFF.

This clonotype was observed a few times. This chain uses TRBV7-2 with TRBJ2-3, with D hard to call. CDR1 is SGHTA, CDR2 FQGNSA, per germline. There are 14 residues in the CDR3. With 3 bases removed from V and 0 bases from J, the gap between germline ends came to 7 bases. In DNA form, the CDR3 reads TGTGCCAGCAGCTTCACTCCTAGCACAGATACGCAGTATTTT. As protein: CASSFTPSTDTQYF. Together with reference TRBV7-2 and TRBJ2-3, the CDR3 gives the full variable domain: GAGVSQSPSNKVTEKGKDVELRCDPISGHTALYWYRQSLGQGLEFLIYFQGNSAPDKSGLPSDRFSAERTGGSVSTLTIQRTQQEDSAVYLCASSFTPSTDTQYFGPGTRLTVL.

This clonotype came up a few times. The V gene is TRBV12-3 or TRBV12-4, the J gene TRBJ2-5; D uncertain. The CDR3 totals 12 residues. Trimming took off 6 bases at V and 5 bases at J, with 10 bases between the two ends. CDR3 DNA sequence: TGTGCCAGCAGAACCCGAGCGGAGACCCAGTACTTC. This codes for CASRTRAETQYF.

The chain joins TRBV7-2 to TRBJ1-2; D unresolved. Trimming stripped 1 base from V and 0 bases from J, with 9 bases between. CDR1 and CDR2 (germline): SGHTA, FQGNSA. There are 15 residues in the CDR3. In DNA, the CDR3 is TGTGCCAGCAGCTTAGAAGCAGTAGCTAACTATGGCTACACCTTC. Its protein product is CASSLEAVANYGYTF.

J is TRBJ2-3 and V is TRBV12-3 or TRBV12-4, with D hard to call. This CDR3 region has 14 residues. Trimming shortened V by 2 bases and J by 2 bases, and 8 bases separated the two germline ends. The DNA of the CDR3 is TGTGCCAGCAGTTTACGGAGCCACACAGATACGCAGTATTTT. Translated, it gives CASSLRSHTDTQYF.

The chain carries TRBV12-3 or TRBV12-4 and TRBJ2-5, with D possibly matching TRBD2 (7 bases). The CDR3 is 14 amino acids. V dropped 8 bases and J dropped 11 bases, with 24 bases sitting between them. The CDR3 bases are TGTGCCAGCGGTGGGATAGGGGGGGTGGGGGAGCAGTACTTC. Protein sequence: CASGGIGGVGEQYF.

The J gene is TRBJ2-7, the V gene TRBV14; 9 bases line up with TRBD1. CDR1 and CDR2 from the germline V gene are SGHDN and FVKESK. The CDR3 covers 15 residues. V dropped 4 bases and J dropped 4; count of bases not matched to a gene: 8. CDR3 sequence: CASSRAGQGFYEQYF. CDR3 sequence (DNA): TGTGCCAGCAGCCGCGCGGGACAGGGATTTTACGAGCAGTACTTC.